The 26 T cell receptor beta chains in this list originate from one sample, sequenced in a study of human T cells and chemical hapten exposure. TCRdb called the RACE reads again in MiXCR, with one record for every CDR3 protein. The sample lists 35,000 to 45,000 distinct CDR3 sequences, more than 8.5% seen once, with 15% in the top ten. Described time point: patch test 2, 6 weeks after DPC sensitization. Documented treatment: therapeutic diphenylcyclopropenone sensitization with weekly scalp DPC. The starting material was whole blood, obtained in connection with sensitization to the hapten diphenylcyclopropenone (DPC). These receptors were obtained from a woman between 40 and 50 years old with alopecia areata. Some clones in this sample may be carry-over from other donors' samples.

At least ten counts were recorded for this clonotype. The CDR3 region is CAWRPRGDPDTQYF. The CDR3 DNA is TGTGCCTGGAGGCCCAGGGGAGACCCAGATACGCAGTATTTT. The chain carries TRBV30 and TRBJ2-3; weak D call: TRBD1 (6 bases). Per germline, CDR1 GTSNPN and CDR2 SVGIG (reference sequence). Trimming left V 3 bases short and J 4 bases short, with 14 bases between. The CDR3 contains 14 residues.

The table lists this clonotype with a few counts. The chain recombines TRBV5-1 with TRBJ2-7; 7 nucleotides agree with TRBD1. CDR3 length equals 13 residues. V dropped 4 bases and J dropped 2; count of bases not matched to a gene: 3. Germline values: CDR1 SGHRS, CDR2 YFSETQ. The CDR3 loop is CASSGDRAYEQYF. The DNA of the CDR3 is TGCGCCAGCAGCGGGGACAGAGCCTACGAGCAGTACTTC.

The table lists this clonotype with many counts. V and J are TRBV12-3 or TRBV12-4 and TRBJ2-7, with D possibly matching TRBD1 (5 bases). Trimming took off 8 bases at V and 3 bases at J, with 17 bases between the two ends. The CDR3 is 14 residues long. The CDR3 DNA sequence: TGTGCCAGCCTCCCCCAGGGCCTCAACTACGAGCAGTACTTC. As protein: CASLPQGLNYEQYF.

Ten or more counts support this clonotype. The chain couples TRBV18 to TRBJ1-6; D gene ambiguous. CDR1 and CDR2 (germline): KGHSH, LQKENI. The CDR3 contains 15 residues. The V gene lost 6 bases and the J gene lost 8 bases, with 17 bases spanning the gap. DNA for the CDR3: TGTGCCAGCTCCCGCGGAGTTCCTTCTGATTCACCCCTCCACTTT. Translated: CASSRGVPSDSPLHF.

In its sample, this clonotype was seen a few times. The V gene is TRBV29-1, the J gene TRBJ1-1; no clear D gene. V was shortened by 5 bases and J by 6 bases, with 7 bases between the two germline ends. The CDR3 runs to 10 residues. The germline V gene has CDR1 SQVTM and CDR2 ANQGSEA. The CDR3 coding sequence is TGCAGCGTTATGAGTCCTGAAGCTTTCTTT. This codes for CSVMSPEAFF.

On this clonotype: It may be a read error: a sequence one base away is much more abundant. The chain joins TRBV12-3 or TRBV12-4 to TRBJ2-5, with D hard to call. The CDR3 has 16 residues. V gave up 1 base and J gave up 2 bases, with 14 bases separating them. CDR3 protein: CASSLGGGVSQETQYF. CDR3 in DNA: TGTGCCAGCAGTTTAGGGGGTGGAGTGAGTCAAGAGACCCAGTACTTC.

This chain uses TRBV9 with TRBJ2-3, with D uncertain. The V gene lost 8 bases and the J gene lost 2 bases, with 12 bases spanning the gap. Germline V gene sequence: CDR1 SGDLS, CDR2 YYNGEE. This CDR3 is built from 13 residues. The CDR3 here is CASTTEYTDTQYF. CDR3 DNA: TGTGCCAGTACAACTGAATACACAGATACGCAGTATTTT.

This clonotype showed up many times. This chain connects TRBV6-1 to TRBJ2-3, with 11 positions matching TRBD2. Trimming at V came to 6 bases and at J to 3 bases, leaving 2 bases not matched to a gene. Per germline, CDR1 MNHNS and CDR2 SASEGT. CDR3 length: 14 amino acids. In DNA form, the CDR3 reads TGTGCCAGCAGGCCTAGCGGGGGGACAGATACGCAGTATTTT. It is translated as CASRPSGGTDTQYF.

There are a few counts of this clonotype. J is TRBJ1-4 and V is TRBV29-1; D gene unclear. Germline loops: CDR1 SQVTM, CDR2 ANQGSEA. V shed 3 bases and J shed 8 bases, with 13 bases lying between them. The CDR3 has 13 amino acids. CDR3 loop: CSVEVDAREKLFF. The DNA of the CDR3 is TGCAGCGTTGAGGTGGACGCGAGGGAAAAACTGTTTTTT. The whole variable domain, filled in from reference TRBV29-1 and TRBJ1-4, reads SAVISQKPSRDICQRGTSLTIQCQVDSQVTMMFWYRQQPGQSLTLIATANQGSEATYESGFVIDKFPISRPNLTFSTLTVSNMSPEDSSIYLCSVEVDAREKLFFGSGTQLSVL.

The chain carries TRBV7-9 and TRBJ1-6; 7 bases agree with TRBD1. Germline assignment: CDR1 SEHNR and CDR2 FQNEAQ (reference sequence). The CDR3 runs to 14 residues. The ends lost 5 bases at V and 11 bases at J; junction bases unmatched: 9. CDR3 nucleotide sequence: TGTGCCAGCAGCGTACAGGGGAGGGCGGCACCCCTCCACTTT. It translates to CASSVQGRAAPLHF.

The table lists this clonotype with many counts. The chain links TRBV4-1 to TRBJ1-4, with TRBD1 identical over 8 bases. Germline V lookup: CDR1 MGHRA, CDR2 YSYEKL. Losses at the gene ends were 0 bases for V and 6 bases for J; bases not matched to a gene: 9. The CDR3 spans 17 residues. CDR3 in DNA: TGCGCCAGCAGCCAAGATCCCCCTCAGGGGGCAGATGAAAAACTGTTTTTT. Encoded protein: CASSQDPPQGADEKLFF.

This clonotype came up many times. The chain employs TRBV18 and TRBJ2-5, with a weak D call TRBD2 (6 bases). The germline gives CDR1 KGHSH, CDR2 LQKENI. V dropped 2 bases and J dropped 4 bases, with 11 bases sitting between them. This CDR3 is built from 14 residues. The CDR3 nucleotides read TGTGCCAGCTCACCAGGTCTAGCGTTAGAGACCCAGTACTTC. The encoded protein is CASSPGLALETQYF.

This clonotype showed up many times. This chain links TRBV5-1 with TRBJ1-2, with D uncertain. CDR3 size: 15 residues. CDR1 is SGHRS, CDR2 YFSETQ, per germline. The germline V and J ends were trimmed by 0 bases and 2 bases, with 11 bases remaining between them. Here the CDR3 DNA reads TGCGCCAGCAGCTTGGACCCAGGTTTCAACTATGGCTACACCTTC. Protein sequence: CASSLDPGFNYGYTF.

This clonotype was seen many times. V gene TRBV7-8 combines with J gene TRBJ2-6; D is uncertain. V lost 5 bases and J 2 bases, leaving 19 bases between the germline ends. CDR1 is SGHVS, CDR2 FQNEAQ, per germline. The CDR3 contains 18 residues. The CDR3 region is CASSLSAPRPPGANVLTF. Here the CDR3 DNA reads TGTGCCAGCAGCCTTAGTGCGCCCCGGCCGCCTGGGGCCAACGTCCTGACTTTC.

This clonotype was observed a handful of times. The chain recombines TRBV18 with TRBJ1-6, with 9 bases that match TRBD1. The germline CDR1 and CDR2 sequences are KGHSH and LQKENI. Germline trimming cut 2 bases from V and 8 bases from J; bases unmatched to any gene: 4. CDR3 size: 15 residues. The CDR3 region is CASSPSRTGDSPLHF. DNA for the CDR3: TGTGCCAGCTCACCATCTCGGACAGGGGATTCACCCCTCCACTTT.

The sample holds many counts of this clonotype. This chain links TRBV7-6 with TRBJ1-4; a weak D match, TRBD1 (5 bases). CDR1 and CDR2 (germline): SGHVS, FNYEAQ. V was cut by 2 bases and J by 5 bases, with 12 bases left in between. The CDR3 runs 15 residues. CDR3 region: CASSLMPGKNEKLFF. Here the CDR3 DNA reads TGTGCCAGCAGCTTAATGCCAGGGAAAAATGAAAAACTGTTTTTT.

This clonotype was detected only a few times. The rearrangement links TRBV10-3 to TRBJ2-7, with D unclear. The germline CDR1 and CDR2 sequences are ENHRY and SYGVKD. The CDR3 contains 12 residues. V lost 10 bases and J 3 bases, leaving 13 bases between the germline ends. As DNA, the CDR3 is TGTGCCAGCGGACCGGCCGTCTACGAGCAGTACTTC. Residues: CASGPAVYEQYF.

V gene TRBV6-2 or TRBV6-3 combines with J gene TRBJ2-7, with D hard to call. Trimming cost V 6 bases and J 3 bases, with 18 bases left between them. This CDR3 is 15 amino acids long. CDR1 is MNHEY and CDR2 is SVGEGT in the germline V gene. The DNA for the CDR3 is TGTGCCAGCAGCCTGGAAAAGAATAGATTCTACGAGCAGTACTTC. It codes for CASSLEKNRFYEQYF.

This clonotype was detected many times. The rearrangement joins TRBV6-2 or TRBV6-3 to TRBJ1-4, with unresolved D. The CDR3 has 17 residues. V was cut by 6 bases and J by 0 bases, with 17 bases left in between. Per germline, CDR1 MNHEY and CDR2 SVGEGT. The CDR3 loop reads CASRQPSVAATNEKLFF. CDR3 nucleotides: TGTGCCAGCAGGCAACCGTCCGTTGCGGCAACTAATGAAAAACTGTTTTTT.

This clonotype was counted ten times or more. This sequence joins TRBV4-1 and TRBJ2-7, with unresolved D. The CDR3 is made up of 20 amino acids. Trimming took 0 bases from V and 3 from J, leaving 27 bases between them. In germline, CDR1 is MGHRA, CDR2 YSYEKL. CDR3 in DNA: TGCGCCAGCAGCCAAGAAACGGGCGAGACTTCAATCCCGAAAAGCTACGAGCAGTACTTC. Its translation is CASSQETGETSIPKSYEQYF.

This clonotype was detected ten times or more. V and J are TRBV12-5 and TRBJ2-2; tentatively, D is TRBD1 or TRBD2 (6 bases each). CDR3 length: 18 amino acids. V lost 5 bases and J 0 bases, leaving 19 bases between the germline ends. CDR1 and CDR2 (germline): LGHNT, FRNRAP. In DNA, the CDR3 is TGTGCTAGTGGTCCACGGAGGGCCGGGGGCACGAACACCGGGGAGCTGTTTTTT. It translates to CASGPRRAGGTNTGELFF.

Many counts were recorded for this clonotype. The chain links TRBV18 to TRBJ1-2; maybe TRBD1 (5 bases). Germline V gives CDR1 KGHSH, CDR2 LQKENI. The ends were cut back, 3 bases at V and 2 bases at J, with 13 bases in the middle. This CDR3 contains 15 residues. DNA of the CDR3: TGTGCCAGCTCACCTCCGGGACCGAAGAACTATGGCTACACCTTC. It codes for CASSPPGPKNYGYTF.

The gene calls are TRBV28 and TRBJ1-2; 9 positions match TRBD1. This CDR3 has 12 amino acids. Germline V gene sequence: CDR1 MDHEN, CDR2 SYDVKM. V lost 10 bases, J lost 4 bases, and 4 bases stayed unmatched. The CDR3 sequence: CATTGGLYGYTF. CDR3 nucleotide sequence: TGTGCCACCACAGGGGGCCTCTATGGCTACACCTTC.

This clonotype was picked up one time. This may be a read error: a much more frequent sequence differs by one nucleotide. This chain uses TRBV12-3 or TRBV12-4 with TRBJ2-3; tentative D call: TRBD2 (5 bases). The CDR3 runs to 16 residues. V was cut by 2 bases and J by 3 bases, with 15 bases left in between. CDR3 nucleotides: TGTGCCAGCAGTTTAAGGAGGAGGCGGTGGACAGATACGCAGTATTTT. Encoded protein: CASSLRRRRWTDTQYF.

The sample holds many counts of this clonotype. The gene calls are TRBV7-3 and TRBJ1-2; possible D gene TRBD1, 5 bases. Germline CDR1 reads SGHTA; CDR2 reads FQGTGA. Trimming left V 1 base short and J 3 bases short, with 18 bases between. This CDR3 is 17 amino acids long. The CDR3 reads CASSLMGTDPTHYGYTF. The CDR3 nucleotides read TGTGCCAGCAGCTTAATGGGGACGGATCCGACGCACTATGGCTACACCTTC.

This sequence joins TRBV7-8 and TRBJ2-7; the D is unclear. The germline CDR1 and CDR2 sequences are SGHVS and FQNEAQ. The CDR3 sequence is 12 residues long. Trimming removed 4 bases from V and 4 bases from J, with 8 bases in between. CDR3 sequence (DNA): TGTGCCAGCAGCTCGGACCCGTACGAGCAGTACTTC. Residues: CASSSDPYEQYF.